These T cell receptor beta chains were read from a single sample in a study of T cell responses to AZD1222 COVID-19 vaccine. Here immunoSEQ multiplex PCR was the method, and the copy in TCRdb shows in-frame clones only, minus some. The sample lists over 150,000 clones; just over 90% were seen once. This specimen consisted of peripheral blood, obtained on day 0 of AZD1222 vaccination. Receptors originate from an adult in good health. Each CDR3 is given with its conserved first and last residue. A D gene is named only where the DNA matches it firmly.

V: TRBV18
J: TRBJ2-4
D: NA
CDR3: CASSPRGGALAKNIQYF

V: TRBV19
J: TRBJ2-7
D: TRBD2
CDR3: CASSMGTRPYEQYF

V: TRBV19
J: TRBJ1-1
D: NA
CDR3: CASSQRHDHEAFF

V: TRBV7-9
J: TRBJ2-2
D: TRBD2
CDR3: CASSRGGVYTGELFF

V: TRBV9
J: TRBJ1-3
D: NA
CDR3: CASSVEDTPGNTIYF

V: TRBV18
J: TRBJ2-7
D: NA
CDR3: CASSPLAGEAYEQYF

V: TRBV7-8
J: TRBJ2-7
D: TRBD2
CDR3: CASSLVSSGGDYEQYF

V: TRBV6-5
J: TRBJ1-1
D: NA
CDR3: CASVKQGGNTEAFF

V: TRBV7-9
J: TRBJ2-1
D: TRBD1
CDR3: CASSSPRTGIFSNEQFF

V: TRBV7-8
J: TRBJ2-1
D: NA
CDR3: CASSLGMEQFF

V: TRBV29-1
J: TRBJ1-2
D: NA
CDR3: CSVEGRFSGYTF

V: TRBV29-1
J: TRBJ2-3
D: TRBD2
CDR3: CSVRGSSGGTVDTQYF

V: TRBV24-1
J: TRBJ2-3
D: NA
CDR3: CATKRASGFTDTQYF

V: TRBV2
J: TRBJ2-3
D: NA
CDR3: CASIGQLDTQYF

V: TRBV10-3
J: TRBJ1-3
D: TRBD1
CDR3: CASGQGSGNTIYF

V: TRBV12-3/TRBV12-4
J: TRBJ2-7
D: NA
CDR3: CASSYRDLGEQYF

V: TRBV9
J: TRBJ2-1
D: TRBD2
CDR3: CASSGRTSGGVEQFF

V: TRBV5-5
J: TRBJ2-5
D: NA
CDR3: CASSWGLGKTQYF

V: TRBV15
J: TRBJ1-2
D: NA
CDR3: CATSRDPTGGSYGYTF

V: TRBV6-2/TRBV6-3
J: TRBJ2-4
D: NA
CDR3: CASSSWGGGPLENIQYF

V: TRBV28
J: TRBJ1-5
D: NA
CDR3: CASSLVGRLTGQPQHF

V: TRBV3-1/TRBV3-2
J: TRBJ1-5
D: NA
CDR3: CASSQDVGGQPQHF

V: TRBV3-1/TRBV3-2
J: TRBJ2-4
D: NA
CDR3: CASSQGHQGPKNIQYF

V: TRBV28
J: TRBJ1-2
D: NA
CDR3: CASSLDQIRGYTF

V: TRBV29-1
J: TRBJ2-5
D: TRBD1
CDR3: CSVDGRLWGQNQETQYF

V: TRBV3-1/TRBV3-2
J: TRBJ1-4
D: NA
CDR3: CASSQELGGGAEKLFF

V: TRBV6-1
J: TRBJ2-3
D: TRBD2
CDR3: CASSEPRGGADTQYF

V: TRBV6-5
J: TRBJ1-2
D: TRBD1
CDR3: CASSYHRDRKYGYTF

V: TRBV9
J: TRBJ2-7
D: NA
CDR3: CASSVEAGGSYIEQYF

V: TRBV27
J: TRBJ1-6
D: TRBD1
CDR3: CASSFQGAPSPLHF

V: TRBV23-1
J: TRBJ1-3
D: TRBD1
CDR3: CASSQRDRGNTIYF

V: TRBV5-1
J: TRBJ1-1
D: NA
CDR3: CASSLWSTNTEAFF

V: TRBV29-1
J: TRBJ2-7
D: NA
CDR3: CSVELTGRSYEQYF

V: TRBV7-9
J: TRBJ2-1
D: TRBD1
CDR3: CASNDRDPYNEQFF

V: TRBV5-6
J: TRBJ2-3
D: TRBD1
CDR3: CASQNTGAADTQYF

V: TRBV5-1
J: TRBJ1-2
D: NA
CDR3: CASSFGLARAGEGYTF

V: TRBV4-1
J: TRBJ2-7
D: TRBD1
CDR3: CASSQDGQETYEQYF

V: TRBV18
J: TRBJ2-1
D: TRBD2
CDR3: CASSSQLAGEYNEQFF

V: TRBV7-2
J: TRBJ1-1
D: NA
CDR3: CASSLGGGMNTEAFF

V: TRBV19
J: TRBJ2-7
D: TRBD1
CDR3: CASSSGTGSYEQYF

V: TRBV7-6
J: TRBJ1-5
D: TRBD1
CDR3: CASSLGQGNQPQHF

V: TRBV18
J: TRBJ1-4
D: TRBD1
CDR3: CASSPTGGLGEKLFF

V: TRBV28
J: TRBJ1-3
D: NA
CDR3: CASSFRSGNTIYF

V: TRBV6-5
J: TRBJ1-2
D: NA
CDR3: CASSYSRGNYGYTF

V: TRBV30
J: TRBJ1-6
D: NA
CDR3: CAWASLEGENSPLHF

V: TRBV18
J: TRBJ1-1
D: TRBD1
CDR3: CASSLHTTGSNTEAFF

V: TRBV11-2
J: TRBJ1-4
D: TRBD1
CDR3: CASSRGGTGAEKLFF

V: TRBV5-1
J: TRBJ1-5
D: NA
CDR3: CASSLREGRPQHF

V: TRBV5-1
J: TRBJ1-3
D: NA
CDR3: CASSLQEAGNTIYF

V: TRBV9
J: TRBJ1-1
D: NA
CDR3: CASSPGDNARLGGEAFF

V: TRBV18
J: TRBJ1-4
D: TRBD1
CDR3: CASSDLQGNEKLFF

V: TRBV3-1/TRBV3-2
J: TRBJ1-2
D: NA
CDR3: CASSQEGSYGYTF

V: TRBV29-1
J: TRBJ2-7
D: TRBD1
CDR3: CSVADRARYEQYF

V: TRBV5-1
J: TRBJ2-1
D: NA
CDR3: CASSLEDGGGASGQFF

V: TRBV19
J: TRBJ1-1
D: NA
CDR3: CASSRMEMNTEAFF

V: TRBV2
J: TRBJ2-7
D: TRBD1
CDR3: CASRRETGGLGYEQYF